The 27 T cell receptor beta chains given below trace back to one sample, sequenced in a study of blood T cell repertoires in COVID-19. Here immunoSEQ multiplex PCR was the method, and the copy in TCRdb shows in-frame clones only, minus some. Among approximately 64,000 clones listed, around nine tenths were seen once. The sample taken for sequencing was peripheral blood. The source is a man between 65 and 85 years old with acute or convalescent COVID-19.

This chain uses TRBV18 with TRBJ1-5, with D tentatively TRBD1 (6 bases). There are 16 residues in the CDR3. In germline, CDR1 is KGHSH, CDR2 LQKENI. Trimming removed 3 bases at V and 3 bases at J, with 15 bases between. CDR3 loop: CASSPIGGATNQPQHF. The CDR3 DNA follows: TGTGCCAGCTCACCTATAGGGGGGGCTACCAATCAGCCCCAGCATTTT.

The chain employs TRBV4-3 and TRBJ2-3, with D possibly TRBD1 on 5 matching bases. V was trimmed by 1 base and J by 2 bases, leaving 7 bases between them. The CDR3 loop spans 14 amino acids. CDR1 LGHNA and CDR2 YSLEER come from the germline V gene. This CDR3 is CASSQGTPTDTQYF. Written as DNA, the CDR3 is TGCGCCAGCAGCCAAGGGACACCCACAGATACGCAGTATTTT.

This clone was recorded once. The chain has TRBV6-5 and TRBJ1-6, with a tentative D call TRBD1 (6 bases). Germline-derived CDR1 and CDR2 are MNHEY and SVGAGI. The CDR3 has 15 residues. The germline V and J ends were trimmed by 10 bases and 10 bases, with 23 bases remaining between them. The CDR3 bases are TGTGCCACAGACCCTTCGGGGGGCGCGGGGTCACCCCTCCACTTT. Amino acids: CATDPSGGAGSPLHF.

The rearrangement joins TRBV9 to TRBJ1-2; 7 bases fit TRBD1. This CDR3 has 15 residues. CDR1 and CDR2 (germline): SGDLS, YYNGEE. The ends lost 0 bases at V and 5 bases at J; junction bases unmatched: 7. In DNA, the CDR3 is TGTGCCAGCAGCGTAGGAGGGGGACAGAGATATGGCTACACCTTC. Translating it yields CASSVGGGQRYGYTF.

This chain joins TRBV19 and TRBJ2-5; a possible D gene is TRBD1 (5 bases). This CDR3 comprises 13 residues. Trimming shortened V by 5 bases and J by 3 bases, and 10 bases separated the two germline ends. The germline CDR1 and CDR2 sequences are LNHDA and SQIVND (reference sequence). The CDR3 reads CASSRVREETQYF. Here the CDR3 DNA reads TGTGCCAGTAGTCGCGTCAGGGAAGAGACCCAGTACTTC. Supplemented by reference TRBV19 and TRBJ2-5, the full variable domain reads DGGITQSPKYLFRKEGQNVTLSCEQNLNHDAMYWYRQDPGQGLRLIYYSQIVNDFQKGDIAEGYSVSREKKESFPLTVTSAQKNPTAFYLCASSRVREETQYFGPGTRLLVL.

The chain employs TRBV3-1 (or the pseudogene TRBV3-2) and TRBJ2-7; 8 nucleotides align to TRBD2. Germline V CDR1 and CDR2: LGHDT, YNNKEL (reference sequence). The CDR3 has 14 amino acids. The J segment lost 2 bases and the V segment lost 1 base, leaving 1 base of the junction unmatched. This CDR3 reads CASSQAGGTYEQYF. The CDR3 DNA sequence: TGTGCCAGCAGCCAAGCGGGGGGGACCTACGAGCAGTACTTC.

This rearrangement joins TRBV9 to TRBJ2-5, with 9 bases that match TRBD1. V lost 0 bases, J lost 5 bases, and 5 bases stayed unmatched. Germline CDR1 and CDR2: SGDLS and YYNGEE. The CDR3 is made up of 15 amino acids. The CDR3 coding sequence is TGTGCCAGCAGCGTAGAGGGACAGGGAAGGGAGACCCAGTACTTC. Its translation: CASSVEGQGRETQYF.

The V and J genes are TRBV6-2 or TRBV6-3 and TRBJ2-2; D unclear. Germline loops: CDR1 MNHEY, CDR2 SVGEGT. The CDR3 covers 15 residues. V was pared by 2 bases and J by 0 bases, with 7 bases between. This CDR3 reads CASSYVSANTGELFF. The CDR3 coding sequence is TGTGCCAGCAGTTACGTTTCGGCGAACACCGGGGAGCTGTTTTTT.

The chain combines TRBV6-5 with TRBJ1-2; possible D gene TRBD1, 5 bases. The CDR3 runs 13 residues. V was pared by 6 bases and J by 4 bases, with 12 bases between. Germline CDR1 is MNHEY and CDR2 is SVGAGI. The CDR3 nucleotides read TGTGCCAGCAGGAGTGCAGGGCGCTATGGCTACACCTTC. The encoded protein is CASRSAGRYGYTF.

The rearrangement uses TRBV9 and TRBJ2-7; 8 bases are shared with TRBD2. J was trimmed by 7 bases and V by 4 bases; bases with no gene match: 10. This CDR3 is built from 14 residues. The germline CDR1 and CDR2 sequences are SGDLS and YYNGEE. CDR3 coding DNA: TGTGCCAGCAGCCACGGGGGGGGTCCGGGAGAGCAGTACTTC. The encoded protein is CASSHGGGPGEQYF.

The chain recombines TRBV4-1 with TRBJ1-5; tentatively, D is TRBD1 (6 bases). There are 14 residues in the CDR3. Germline V lookup: CDR1 MGHRA, CDR2 YSYEKL. V was shortened by 3 bases and J by 0 bases, with 6 bases between the two germline ends. CDR3 sequence: CASSQDSSNQPQHF. The CDR3 coding sequence is TGCGCCAGCAGCCAGGACAGTAGCAATCAGCCCCAGCATTTT.

J is TRBJ1-4 and V is TRBV7-2, with a weak D call TRBD1 (5 bases). V was cut by 1 base and J by 8 bases, with 8 bases left in between. This CDR3 has 13 amino acids. Germline-derived CDR1 and CDR2 are SGHTA and FQGNSA. This CDR3 is CASSLVGQEKLFF. The DNA for the CDR3 is TGTGCCAGCAGCTTAGTCGGACAAGAAAAACTGTTTTTT.

The rearrangement joins TRBV6-5 to TRBJ1-1, with D tentatively TRBD1 (5 bases). V was clipped by 8 bases and J by 0 bases, with 10 bases between them. The CDR3 has 13 residues. Germline loops: CDR1 MNHEY, CDR2 SVGAGI. CDR3 sequence: CASRRVMNTEAFF. Written as DNA, the CDR3 is TGTGCCAGCCGCAGGGTTATGAACACTGAAGCTTTCTTT.

The CDR3 bases are TGTGCCAGTAGCGGGACAGGTTTGAACACTGAAGCTTTCTTT. It translates to CASSGTGLNTEAFF. The chain combines TRBV19 with TRBJ1-1, with TRBD1 matching 8 bases. The CDR3 is 14 amino acids. With 6 bases clipped from V and 0 bases from J, the junction kept 3 bases outside the gene matches. Per the germline V gene, CDR1 is LNHDA and CDR2 is SQIVND (reference sequence).

V gene TRBV18 combines with J gene TRBJ1-2; a possible D gene is TRBD1 (6 bases). Trimming took off 0 bases at V and 3 bases at J, with 14 bases between the two ends. CDR3 length equals 16 residues. The V gene's germline CDR1 is KGHSH and CDR2 LQKENI. The DNA for the CDR3 is TGTGCCAGCTCACCACCGGGACAAAGGTCAGACTATGGCTACACCTTC. Residues: CASSPPGQRSDYGYTF.

Notes on this clone: One end of the junction is discordant with germline, which a read error may explain. The rearrangement uses TRBV19 and TRBJ1-2; D may be TRBD1 (5 bases). This CDR3 region has 12 residues. CDR1 and CDR2 from the germline V gene are LNHDA and SQIVND (reference sequence). The CDR3 is CASGSLFGGSFF. CDR3 nucleotide sequence: TGTGCCAGTGGTTCGTTGTTCGGGGGATCTTTCTTC.

This chain connects TRBV19 to TRBJ2-1; the match to TRBD2 covers 13 bases. Germline V CDR1 and CDR2: LNHDA, SQIVND (reference sequence). V lost 6 bases, J lost 4 bases, and 6 bases stayed unmatched. The length of the CDR3 is 16 residues. The CDR3 DNA sequence: TGTGCCAGTAGCTCGACTAGCGGGGGGCCATACAATGAGCAGTTCTTC. Protein product: CASSSTSGGPYNEQFF.

V is TRBV5-1 and J is TRBJ2-7, with 13 bases that match TRBD2. Germline loops: CDR1 SGHRS, CDR2 YFSETQ. V lost 6 bases and J lost 2; bases outside the gene matches: 14. The CDR3 has 18 amino acids. The chain's CDR3 is CASKTERGLAGPAYEQYF. The CDR3 coding sequence is TGCGCCAGCAAGACTGAGAGGGGACTAGCGGGGCCCGCCTACGAGCAGTACTTC.

The chain uses TRBV3-1 (or the pseudogene TRBV3-2) and TRBJ2-2; D gene uncertain. V was cut by 8 bases and J by 0 bases, with 7 bases left in between. Germline V gene lookup returns CDR1 LGHDT and CDR2 YNNKEL (reference sequence). The CDR3 is made up of 13 amino acids. The CDR3 reads CASEEPNTGELFF. The DNA for the CDR3 is TGTGCCAGCGAGGAGCCGAACACCGGGGAGCTGTTTTTT.

This chain uses TRBV7-6 with TRBJ2-1, with TRBD2 identical over 14 bases. The length of the CDR3 is 20 residues. The germline CDR1 and CDR2 sequences are SGHVS and FNYEAQ. J lost 5 bases, V lost 2 bases, and 14 bases had no gene match. For the CDR3, the DNA is TGTGCCAGCAGCTTAAGACCACCGGGGACTAGCGGGGGTCGGGACAATGAGCAGTTCTTC. It yields the protein CASSLRPPGTSGGRDNEQFF.

The table lists this clone with a few counts. The chain recombines TRBV27 with TRBJ1-4; D may be TRBD1 (5 bases). The CDR3 length is 15 residues. V shed 0 bases and J shed 5 bases, with 10 bases lying between them. Germline CDR1 reads MNHEY; CDR2 reads SMNVEV (reference sequence). CDR3 nucleotide sequence: TGTGCCAGCAGTTTATCGGGGCGCAGGAATGAAAAACTGTTTTTT. Encoded protein: CASSLSGRRNEKLFF.

This clone was observed a single time. The chain employs TRBV7-9 and TRBJ1-6; D unresolved. The CDR3 spans 13 residues. Germline lookup yields CDR1 SEHNR and CDR2 FQNEAQ (reference sequence). Trimming stripped 5 bases from V and 8 bases from J, with 10 bases between. Here the CDR3 reads CASSGGNYSPLHF. The CDR3 region has the DNA TGTGCCAGCAGCGGAGGGAATTATTCACCCCTCCACTTT.

This clone has only one observation. The gene calls are TRBV12-3 or TRBV12-4 and TRBJ1-5; the D gene is possibly TRBD1 (5 bases). Between the trimmed V and J ends, which lost 5 bases and 5 bases, there was a span of 10 bases. This CDR3 has 13 amino acids. The CDR3 sequence is CASSDQGYQPQHF. CDR3 coding DNA: TGTGCCAGCAGTGATCAGGGTTATCAGCCCCAGCATTTT.

CDR3 amino acids: CASGLPGESSGYTF. The CDR3 bases are TGTGCTAGTGGTCTCCCGGGAGAGTCTAGTGGCTACACCTTC. The chain links TRBV12-5 to TRBJ1-2; D is unresolved. The germline V and J ends were trimmed by 5 bases and 7 bases, with 17 bases remaining between them. Germline V gene data show CDR1 as LGHNT and CDR2 as FRNRAP. The CDR3 totals 14 residues.

The J gene is TRBJ2-3, the V gene TRBV7-9; the D gene is possibly TRBD1 (6 bases). The CDR3 has 16 amino acids. Germline V lookup: CDR1 SEHNR, CDR2 FQNEAQ (reference sequence). The V and J ends lost 5 bases and 2 bases respectively, with 17 bases between them. This chain's CDR3 is CASSHLPTGNTDTQYF. The CDR3 nucleotides are TGTGCCAGCAGCCACCTCCCGACAGGCAACACAGATACGCAGTATTTT.

The V call is TRBV6-5, the J call TRBJ2-3; 12 nucleotides line up with TRBD1. V lost 4 bases and J lost 7; bases outside the gene matches: 6. The CDR3 runs 15 residues. Germline CDR1 MNHEY, CDR2 SVGAGI. The CDR3 region is CASSSGTGGANTQYF. In DNA form, the CDR3 reads TGTGCCAGCAGTTCCGGGACAGGGGGCGCGAATACGCAGTATTTT.

The genes are TRBV2 and TRBJ1-6; D gene ambiguous. This CDR3 spans 14 amino acids. V shed 7 bases and J shed 6 bases, with 13 bases lying between them. Germline V gene sequence: CDR1 SNHLY, CDR2 FYNNEI. The CDR3 loop is CASTAALGNSPLHF. The DNA of the CDR3 is TGTGCCAGCACTGCGGCCCTAGGTAATTCACCCCTCCACTTT. The full variable domain, its missing parts supplied by reference TRBV2 and TRBJ1-6, is EPEVTQTPSHQVTQMGQEVILRCVPISNHLYFYWYRQILGQKVEFLVSFYNNEISEKSEIFDDQFSVERPDGSNFTLKIRSTKLEDSAMYFCASTAALGNSPLHFGNGTRLTVT.